The 30 T cell receptor beta chains in this list originate from one sample, sequenced in a study of OX40 agonist ivuxolimab in advanced cancers. The library was built by means of the immunoSEQ multiplex PCR assay. Not all clones reach the TCRdb copy of this immuneACCESS table, which keeps in-frame sequences only. Checked studies attribute under half of the gap to unresolved V genes and leave the rest unexplained. This sample comprises 40,000 to 50,000 clones, 75% to 90% of them detected only once. About 48% of the sample rests with the top ten. The sample in question was CD4+ or CD8+ T cells sorted from blood, obtained in a trial of the OX40 agonist ivuxolimab. The receptors shown here come from an adult with an advanced solid tumor such as melanoma, head and neck, liver or kidney cancer.

The chain carries TRBV2 and TRBJ2-3; 10 bases line up with TRBD2. Germline CDR1 reads SNHLY; CDR2 reads FYNNEI. V lost 5 bases and J lost 3; bases outside the gene matches: 14. This CDR3 has 18 amino acids. CDR3 bases: TGTGCCAGCAGTTCCCTTTGGAGCGGGAGGGCTATAACAGATACGCAGTATTTT. Translated: CASSSLWSGRAITDTQYF.

Concerning this clone: The same CDR3 arises from other DNA sequences in this sample as well. The chain has TRBV27 and TRBJ2-6; 8 bases are a match to TRBD1. The CDR3 has 15 amino acids. Germline lookup yields CDR1 MNHEY and CDR2 SMNVEV (reference sequence). V shed 3 bases, J shed 3 bases, and the junction held 1 base outside the gene matches. Here the CDR3 DNA reads TGTGCCAGCAGTTTCAGGGGGCTTGGGGCCAACGTCCTGACTTTC. Translated: CASSFRGLGANVLTF.

J is TRBJ2-1 and V is TRBV15, with D hard to call. CDR3 length: 16 amino acids. Germline lookup yields CDR1 LNHNV and CDR2 YYDKDF (reference sequence). The V and J ends lost 0 bases and 0 bases respectively, with 9 bases between them. The CDR3 sequence is CATSRDLVSSYNEQFF. In DNA, the CDR3 is TGTGCCACCAGCAGAGATCTGGTTAGCTCCTACAATGAGCAGTTCTTC.

The gene calls are TRBV9 and TRBJ2-2, with TRBD1 as a possible D gene (7 bases). This CDR3 has 18 amino acids. V shed 0 bases and J shed 4 bases, with 19 bases lying between them. Germline V lookup: CDR1 SGDLS, CDR2 YYNGEE. Written as DNA, the CDR3 is TGTGCCAGCAGCGTAGGTTCCGATGGAGGGGGCGCCACCGGGGAGCTGTTTTTT. Its translation is CASSVGSDGGGATGELFF.

The V gene is TRBV19, the J gene TRBJ1-2; 9 nucleotides line up with TRBD1. CDR3 size: 16 residues. The V and J ends lost 3 bases and 4 bases, in that order; junction bases with no gene match: 9. The V gene's germline CDR1 is LNHDA and CDR2 SQIVND (reference sequence). The CDR3 protein is CASSMGQGFISYGYTF. Written as DNA, the CDR3 is TGTGCCAGTAGTATGGGACAGGGCTTTATCTCCTATGGCTACACCTTC.

CDR3 residues: CASSPAWPGGVSYGYTF. The CDR3, as DNA: TGTGCCAGCAGCCCCGCCTGGCCAGGGGGAGTCTCCTATGGCTACACCTTC. The V and J genes are TRBV28 and TRBJ1-2; 7 nucleotides line up with TRBD1. Germline V gives CDR1 MDHEN, CDR2 SYDVKM. Unmatched junction bases numbered 17, after V lost 6 bases and J lost 4 bases. The CDR3 is made up of 17 amino acids.

The chain employs TRBV7-3 and TRBJ2-2; D gene ambiguous. CDR1 SGHTA and CDR2 FQGTGA come from the germline V gene. Trimming stripped 5 bases from V and 0 bases from J, with 10 bases between. CDR3 length: 15 residues. The CDR3, as DNA: TGTGCCAGCAGCCAAGTAGGAGCGAACACCGGGGAGCTGTTTTTT. It is translated as CASSQVGANTGELFF.

The chain employs TRBV7-9 and TRBJ2-7; TRBD2 aligns across 8 bases. Germline lookup yields CDR1 SEHNR and CDR2 FQNEAQ (reference sequence). The CDR3 consists of 15 residues. V trimming: 3 bases; J trimming: 2 bases; junction bases outside the gene matches: 6. The CDR3 nucleotides are TGTGCCAGCAGCTTGTCGGGAGGGTTTGCCTACGAGCAGTACTTC. Its translation is CASSLSGGFAYEQYF.

The chain combines TRBV5-1 with TRBJ1-1; 8 nucleotides match TRBD1. The CDR3 consists of 12 residues. Per germline, CDR1 SGHRS and CDR2 YFSETQ. V lost 3 bases and J lost 7; bases outside the gene matches: 2. The CDR3 spells CASSSGQDEAFF. The CDR3 DNA reads as TGCGCCAGCAGCTCGGGACAGGATGAAGCTTTCTTT.

The chain couples TRBV18 to TRBJ2-7; D uncertain. CDR3 size: 13 residues. CDR1 is KGHSH and CDR2 is LQKENI in the germline V gene. Trimming removed 6 bases from V and 0 bases from J, with 9 bases in between. The CDR3 nucleotides read TGTGCCAGCTCCCTATTAAGCTCCTACGAGCAGTACTTC. Its protein is CASSLLSSYEQYF.

This clone has only one observation. The rearrangement joins TRBV27 to TRBJ2-3; possible D gene TRBD2, 6 bases. The CDR3 loop spans 16 amino acids. Deletions cut 1 base from V and 2 bases from J, with 13 bases between. Germline V CDR1 and CDR2: MNHEY, SMNVEV (reference sequence). In nucleotides, the CDR3 is TGTGCCAGCAGTTTATACGGACTATACTACACAGATACGCAGTATTTT. Its translation: CASSLYGLYYTDTQYF.

About this clone: Germline is not matched at one junction end, which may reflect a read error. This chain uses TRBV7-7 with TRBJ2-2; no definite D call. This CDR3 spans 14 amino acids. Germline CDR1 and CDR2: SSHAT and FNYEAQ (reference sequence). CDR3 in amino acids: CASSLAAGDGELFF. CDR3 DNA sequence: TGTGCTAGCAGCTTAGCCGCCGGAGACGGGGAGCTGTTTTTT. Full variable domain (missing parts from reference TRBV7-7 and TRBJ2-2): GAGVSQSPRYKVTKRGQDVTLRCDPISSHATLYWYQQALGQGPEFLTYFNYEAQPDKSGLPSDRFSAERPEGSISTLTIQRTEQRDSAMYRCASSLAAGDGELFFGEGSRLTVL.

The V call is TRBV19, the J call TRBJ1-3; a possible D gene is TRBD1 (5 bases). The CDR3 totals 15 residues. Germline CDR1 reads LNHDA; CDR2 reads SQIVND (reference sequence). Deletions cut 3 bases from V and 1 base from J, with 10 bases between. The CDR3 DNA reads TGTGCCAGTAGTATTAATACAGGTTCTGGAAACACCATATATTTT. It specifies CASSINTGSGNTIYF.

The V and J genes are TRBV6-4 and TRBJ2-5; possibly TRBD2 for D (5 bases). Trimming pared 3 bases from V and 2 bases from J, leaving 16 bases between. Germline CDR1 and CDR2: MRHNA and SNTAGT. The CDR3 is 16 amino acids. This CDR3 is CASSEVIWRAQETQYF. Here the CDR3 DNA reads TGTGCCAGCAGTGAAGTAATTTGGCGGGCTCAAGAGACCCAGTACTTC.

This rearrangement joins TRBV29-1 to TRBJ2-7; TRBD2 matches at 13 bases. Germline CDR1 is SQVTM and CDR2 is ANQGSEA. This CDR3 contains 12 residues. With V trimmed by 6 bases and J by 5 bases, 1 base remained unmatched. This CDR3 is CSVGLAGDEQYF. The CDR3 DNA reads TGCAGCGTCGGACTAGCGGGAGACGAGCAGTACTTC.

The chain couples TRBV18 to TRBJ2-7, with D unclear. The CDR3 length is 11 residues. V was shortened by 3 bases and J by 13 bases, with 13 bases between the two germline ends. The V gene's germline CDR1 is KGHSH and CDR2 LQKENI. CDR3: CASSPSELIYF. The CDR3 nucleotides read TGTGCCAGCTCACCTTCGGAGCTAATTTACTTC.

This rearrangement joins TRBV6-1 to TRBJ2-7; D is uncertain. Trimming left V 5 bases short and J 3 bases short, with 5 bases between. The CDR3 runs to 11 residues. Germline values: CDR1 MNHNS, CDR2 SASEGT. CDR3 nucleotides: TGTGCCAGCAGTTTCCACTACGAGCAGTACTTC. Protein product: CASSFHYEQYF.

This chain connects TRBV19 to TRBJ1-4, with a possible D match to TRBD1 (5 bases). The CDR3 is made up of 13 amino acids. Per the germline V gene, CDR1 is LNHDA and CDR2 is SQIVND (reference sequence). V lost 10 bases and J lost 7, with 16 bases in between. CDR3 DNA sequence: TGTGCCACCTCCGGGACGGCCCTTGAAAAACTGTTTTTT. Its translation: CATSGTALEKLFF. Combining the CDR3 with reference TRBV19 and TRBJ1-4 gives the whole variable domain DGGITQSPKYLFRKEGQNVTLSCEQNLNHDAMYWYRQDPGQGLRLIYYSQIVNDFQKGDIAEGYSVSREKKESFPLTVTSAQKNPTAFYLCATSGTALEKLFFGSGTQLSVL.

The V and J genes are TRBV7-2 and TRBJ2-7; 7 bases align to TRBD1. Germline V gene sequence: CDR1 SGHTA, CDR2 FQGNSA. V trimming: 2 bases; J trimming: 2 bases; junction bases outside the gene matches: 6. The CDR3 is 15 amino acids. Here the CDR3 reads CASSLRRQGPYEQYF. The CDR3 DNA is TGTGCCAGCAGCTTACGTAGACAGGGACCCTACGAGCAGTACTTC.

The rearrangement links TRBV5-6 to TRBJ2-3, with 11 bases fitting TRBD2. Germline V gene data show CDR1 as SGHDT and CDR2 as YYEEEE. V trimming: 3 bases; J trimming: 2 bases; junction bases outside the gene matches: 8. This CDR3 is 17 amino acids long. The DNA for the CDR3 is TGTGCCAGCAGCTCGGGACTAGCGGACTCCCCCACAGATACGCAGTATTTT. This codes for CASSSGLADSPTDTQYF.

A single count supports this clone. J is TRBJ2-7 and V is TRBV6-1; no firm D call. V gave up 8 bases and J gave up 3 bases, with 8 bases separating them. The germline CDR1 and CDR2 sequences are MNHNS and SASEGT. The CDR3 loop spans 11 amino acids. The CDR3 nucleotides are TGTGCCAGCCTTGACTTCTACGAGCAGTACTTC. Its translation: CASLDFYEQYF.

V and J are TRBV5-1 and TRBJ2-7; 7 bases fit TRBD2. CDR3 length equals 12 residues. The V segment lost 4 bases and the J segment 5 bases; nucleotides outside the gene matches: 3. CDR1 and CDR2 (germline): SGHRS, YFSETQ. CDR3 amino acids: CASSALADEQYF. Here the CDR3 DNA reads TGCGCCAGCAGCGCCCTAGCGGACGAGCAGTACTTC.

The rearrangement uses TRBV10-2 and TRBJ1-3, with D perhaps matching TRBD1 (6 bases). The CDR3 runs 15 residues. The V end lost 4 bases, the J end lost 0 bases, and 10 bases lay between the germline ends. Germline CDR1 is WSHSY and CDR2 is SAAADI. In DNA, the CDR3 is TGCGCCAGCAGTGGACAGGAGAGCTCTGGAAACACCATATATTTT. As protein: CASSGQESSGNTIYF.

V usage is TRBV5-6 and J usage is TRBJ2-3; 7 bases are a match to TRBD2. Per the germline V gene, CDR1 is SGHDT and CDR2 is YYEEEE. CDR3 size: 16 residues. V shed 0 bases, J shed 5 bases, and the junction held 9 bases outside the gene matches. The CDR3 nucleotides read TGTGCCAGCAGCTTGGCCTCAGCGGGAACTGGAGATACGCAGTATTTT. The encoded protein is CASSLASAGTGDTQYF. Drawing the rest from reference TRBV5-6 and TRBJ2-3, the complete variable domain is DAGVTQSPTHLIKTRGQQVTLRCSPKSGHDTVSWYQQALGQGPQFIFQYYEEEERQRGNFPDRFSGHQFPNYSSELNVNALLLGDSALYLCASSLASAGTGDTQYFGPGTRLTVL.

CDR3 protein: CASSSTGELFF. CDR3 coding DNA: TGTGCCAGCTCGAGCACCGGGGAGCTGTTTTTT. The chain combines TRBV6-5 with TRBJ2-2; D unclear. The CDR3 is made up of 11 amino acids. CDR1 MNHEY and CDR2 SVGAGI come from the germline V gene. V was clipped by 8 bases and J by 4 bases, with 5 bases between them.

The chain recombines TRBV7-9 with TRBJ2-3, with D perhaps assigned TRBD1 or TRBD2 (6 bases each). The CDR3 runs 14 residues. CDR1 is SEHNR and CDR2 is FQNEAQ in the germline V gene (reference sequence). The V gene lost 5 bases and the J gene lost 3 bases, with 12 bases spanning the gap. This CDR3 reads CASSQGGITDTQYF. The CDR3 DNA is TGTGCCAGCAGCCAAGGGGGGATAACAGATACGCAGTATTTT.

The rearrangement links TRBV10-2 to TRBJ2-7, with D tentatively TRBD2 (6 bases). CDR3 length: 14 residues. V lost 5 bases, J lost 0 bases, and 11 bases lay in between. Germline V CDR1 and CDR2: WSHSY, SAAADI. The CDR3 region is CASSSGLSSYEQYF. The CDR3 nucleotides read TGCGCCAGCAGTAGCGGGCTGAGCTCCTACGAGCAGTACTTC.

The rearrangement joins TRBV5-5 to TRBJ2-2, with D maybe TRBD2 (5 bases). Deletions cut 0 bases from V and 4 bases from J, with 10 bases between. Per the germline V gene, CDR1 is SGHKS and CDR2 is YYEKEE (reference sequence). The CDR3 has 15 residues. This CDR3 reads CASSLVRGSTGELFF. As DNA, the CDR3 is TGTGCCAGCAGCTTGGTGAGAGGGAGCACCGGGGAGCTGTTTTTT.

The gene calls are TRBV5-4 and TRBJ2-3; 8 bases are a match to TRBD2. The V gene's germline CDR1 is SGHNT and CDR2 YYREEE (reference sequence). V trimming: 6 bases; J trimming: 4 bases; junction bases outside the gene matches: 10. The length of the CDR3 is 15 residues. The CDR3 sequence: CASTRGLAGPDTQYF. DNA of the CDR3: TGTGCCAGCACCCGGGGGCTAGCGGGTCCAGATACGCAGTATTTT.

The chain recombines TRBV5-5 with TRBJ1-4; the match to TRBD1 covers 8 bases. The V segment lost 0 bases and the J segment 11 bases; nucleotides outside the gene matches: 15. Germline assignment: CDR1 SGHKS and CDR2 YYEKEE (reference sequence). The CDR3 runs 17 residues. The CDR3 nucleotides are TGTGCCAGCAGCTTGGACCCCATCGGGACAGGTGGGGGGAAACTGTTTTTT. It specifies CASSLDPIGTGGGKLFF.